These T cell receptor beta chains were read from a single sample in a study of CD8 T cells in ankylosing spondylitis. One entry per CDR3 protein, called by TCRdb with MiXCR from the 5' RACE reads. The sample holds 670,000 or so distinct CDR3 sequences; around 20% are singletons and the top ten take around a fifth. The sample was blood, either unsorted or a sorted T cell fraction (not recorded which). The receptor set was obtained from a male donor with ankylosing spondylitis. CDR3s include the opening cysteine and the closing phenylalanine or tryptophan. D genes are given only for firm matches. Some rows mark clone size as missing; the rest say once, few, many or name a class of expanded clone.

size	V	J	D	DNA	CDR3
few	TRBV6-2/TRBV6-3	TRBJ2-7	NA	TGTGCCAGCAGTTCCGCAGGGGGAGGTTCCTACGAGCAGTACTTC	CASSSAGGGSYEQYF
NA	TRBV6-2/TRBV6-3	TRBJ2-7	NA	TGTGCCAGCAGGGGCAGAACGCGCTACGAGCAGTACTTC	CASRGRTRYEQYF
NA	TRBV7-9	TRBJ2-1	NA	TGTGCCAGCAGCTTTAAGGAGAATGAGCAGTTCTTC	CASSFKENEQFF
NA	TRBV28	TRBJ2-3	TRBD2	TGTGCCAGCAGTACACGTAGCGGGGGGGAAGATACGCAGTATTTT	CASSTRSGGEDTQYF
NA	TRBV20-1	TRBJ2-3	NA	TGCAGTGCTAGGAGGACCACAGATACGCAGTATTTT	CSARRTTDTQYF
NA	TRBV5-6	TRBJ2-2	NA	TGTGCCAGCAGCCAACAGGGTGGTAGGACCGGGGAGCTGTTTTTT	CASSQQGGRTGELFF
NA	TRBV3-1	TRBJ1-2	TRBD1	TGTGCCAGCAGCCAAATGGGACAGGGTGACTTCACCTCTCCACCTAACTATGGCTACACCTTC	CASSQMGQGDFTSPPNYGYTF
few	TRBV5-1	TRBJ1-4	NA	TGCGCCAGCAGCTTGGGGACATTCAATGAAAAACTGTTTTTT	CASSLGTFNEKLFF
few	TRBV21-1	TRBJ1-5	NA	TGTGCCAGCAGCACCTTAACCACAATTCAGGGGCGCAATCAGCCCCAGCATTTT	CASSTLTTIQGRNQPQHF
few	TRBV4-1	TRBJ2-7	TRBD1	TGCGCCAGCAGCCTCCGGACAGGGGGCACCGACGAGCAGTACTTC	CASSLRTGGTDEQYF
few	TRBV5-1	TRBJ1-5	TRBD1	TGCGCCAGCAGCCCGACAGGGGAGACTCAGCCCCAGCATTTT	CASSPTGETQPQHF
NA	TRBV7-3	TRBJ2-3	TRBD1	TGTGCCAGCAGCTCTGGCCGGACAGGGTCTGGCACAGATACGCAGTATTTT	CASSSGRTGSGTDTQYF
few	TRBV28	TRBJ1-2	NA	TGTGCCAGCAGTCGCGGGACCGCCCCCCGGGGCTATGGCTACACCTTC	CASSRGTAPRGYGYTF
few	TRBV4-3	TRBJ2-2	NA	TGCGCCAGCAGCCAAGAGGCGGGCGGGGAGCTGTTTTTT	CASSQEAGGELFF
NA	TRBV18	TRBJ2-7	TRBD1	TGTGCCAGCTCACTACCTGGGACAGCATTTAGCGAGCAGTACTTC	CASSLPGTAFSEQYF
few	TRBV9	TRBJ2-5	TRBD2	TGTGCCAGCAGCGTAGGACTAGCGGGAGGCCCCCAAGAGACCCAGTACTTC	CASSVGLAGGPQETQYF
NA	TRBV4-2	TRBJ1-5	NA	TGTGCCAGCAGCCAAGCCCGACAGAACAATCAGCCCCAGCATTTT	CASSQARQNNQPQHF
NA	TRBV4-1	TRBJ2-3	NA	TGCGCCAGCAGCCAAAGGAGCACAGATACGCAGTATTTT	CASSQRSTDTQYF
NA	TRBV27	TRBJ2-2	NA	TGTGCCAGCAGTCCACTTTGGGGGGAGCTGTTTTTT	CASSPLWGELFF
NA	TRBV29-1	TRBJ2-7	NA	TGCAGCGTTCTCAAGGGGGACTACGAGCAGTACTTC	CSVLKGDYEQYF
NA	TRBV5-5	TRBJ1-2	NA	TGTGCCAGCAGCTTGGCGATAGGTTTGAGCTATGGCTACACCTTC	CASSLAIGLSYGYTF
NA	TRBV12-3/TRBV12-4	TRBJ2-1	TRBD2	TGTGCCAGCACCGAGACTAGCGGGGGCACTTCCTACAATGAGCAGTTCTTC	CASTETSGGTSYNEQFF
once	TRBV20-1	TRBJ1-2	NA	TGCAGTGCTAGAAAGGGCTCGGATGGCTACACCTTC	CSARKGSDGYTF
few	TRBV2	TRBJ2-2	NA	TGTGCCAGCAGTGAAGCCGAGCCTCCCGGGGAGCTGTTTTTT	CASSEAEPPGELFF
many	TRBV10-3	TRBJ2-7	NA	TGTGCCATCAGCGCTATGGGGAGCGGCGGGTCCTACGAGCAGTACTTC	CAISAMGSGGSYEQYF
NA	TRBV6-6	TRBJ1-1	NA	TGTGCCAGCAGTTATCTAGTTGACACTGAAGCTTTCTTT	CASSYLVDTEAFF
NA	TRBV7-6	TRBJ2-3	TRBD2	TGTGCCAGCAGCTTAGGGGGACTAGTTACAGATACGCAGTATTTT	CASSLGGLVTDTQYF
NA	TRBV29-1	TRBJ1-3	NA	TGCAGCGTTGAATGGGGAAGGTCTGGAAACACCATATATTTT	CSVEWGRSGNTIYF
NA	TRBV20-1	TRBJ2-7	NA	TGCAGTGCCCTGGACAGCCAGAGCTCCTACGAGCAGTACTTC	CSALDSQSSYEQYF
few	TRBV4-1	TRBJ1-1	NA	TGCGCCAGCTCGTTATTGCAGGGTCCTGGTGAAGCTTTCTTT	CASSLLQGPGEAFF
many	TRBV2	TRBJ2-6	NA	TGTGCCAGCAGTGAAGTCGGGACCCCCTGGGCCAACGTCCTGACTTTC	CASSEVGTPWANVLTF
NA	TRBV20-1	TRBJ1-2	NA	TGCAGTGCTAGCCTTAGGTTGGACTATGGCTACACCTTC	CSASLRLDYGYTF
NA	TRBV2	TRBJ2-7	NA	TGTGCCAGCAGCCCTAGGACAGAGGGCTACGAGCAGTACTTC	CASSPRTEGYEQYF
few	TRBV7-7	TRBJ2-5	NA	TGTGCTAGCAGCCCCGGGACACCCCAAGAGACCCAGTACTTC	CASSPGTPQETQYF
NA	TRBV29-1	TRBJ2-1	NA	TGCAGCGCCCAGTTAGAAACGGGTGAGCAGTTCTTC	CSAQLETGEQFF
few	TRBV12-3/TRBV12-4	TRBJ2-2	TRBD2	TGTGCCAGCAGTTTGGAGCGGGGGGGCAAGACCGGGGAGCTGTTTTTT	CASSLERGGKTGELFF
NA	TRBV6-2/TRBV6-3	TRBJ2-1	NA	TGTGCCAGCAGTTACGGGGGGACGGGTAACAATGAGCAGTTCTTC	CASSYGGTGNNEQFF
few	TRBV19	TRBJ1-1	TRBD1	TGTGCCAGTTCTCCTAACAGGGGCGGCTTGAACACTGAAGCTTTCTTT	CASSPNRGGLNTEAFF
few	TRBV24-1	TRBJ2-1	TRBD2	TGTGCCACCAGTCTGGCGGGAGATGTTGAGCAGTTCTTC	CATSLAGDVEQFF
many	TRBV5-1	TRBJ2-1	TRBD2	TGCGCCAGCAGCTTGGGCGGGACTAGTGACAATGAGCAGTTCTTC	CASSLGGTSDNEQFF
NA	TRBV20-1	TRBJ2-5	TRBD2	TGCAGTGCTAGAGACGACCTAGCGGGTAAAGAGACCCAGTACTTC	CSARDDLAGKETQYF
NA	TRBV12-3/TRBV12-4	TRBJ2-6	NA	TGTGCCAGCAGTTCCTCCGGGGGGGCCAACGTCCTGACTTTC	CASSSSGGANVLTF
NA	TRBV4-1	TRBJ2-2	NA	TGCGCCAGCAGCCGACGGGACTCCCTGAACACCGGGGAGCTGTTTTTT	CASSRRDSLNTGELFF
once	TRBV12-3/TRBV12-4	TRBJ1-2	NA	TGTGCCAGCAGTTTAGTTGGGCAGGAACTTAACTATGGCTACACCTTC	CASSLVGQELNYGYTF
NA	TRBV20-1	TRBJ1-5	NA	TGCAGTGCTAGCGGTGAGGATCAGCCCCAGCATTTT	CSASGEDQPQHF